The present T cell receptor (beta chain) was sequenced within a study of shared clonotypes between healthy human individuals. J gave up 2 bases and V 2 bases, and 18 bases lay outside the gene matches. This CDR3 has 20 amino acids. CDR1 is MNHNS and CDR2 is SASEGT in the germline V gene. Several immunoSEQ plates received, in even portions, the genomic DNA of each subset. Using immunoSEQ multiplex PCR, the repertoire was profiled, and TCRdb retains in-frame clones only, with some absent. The repertoire includes 490,000 or so clones, less than 80% of them detected once, and under 15% sits in the top ten. The study, taken as a whole, reports: Clonotype sharing among the donors was expected to vary with sequencing depth.

About this clone: Its specificity is not known.

Sample: PBMCs. The source of this sequence is a woman between 40 and 50 years old in good health. Some clones in this sample may be carry-over from other donors' samples. J is TRBJ2-7 and V is TRBV6-1; 10 bases map to TRBD1. The CDR3 DNA follows: TGTGCCAGCAGTGAACTAGGGTCTGGGTTAGACAGGGGGCTTACCTACGAGCAGTACTTC. Amino acid sequence: CASSELGSGLDRGLTYEQYF.